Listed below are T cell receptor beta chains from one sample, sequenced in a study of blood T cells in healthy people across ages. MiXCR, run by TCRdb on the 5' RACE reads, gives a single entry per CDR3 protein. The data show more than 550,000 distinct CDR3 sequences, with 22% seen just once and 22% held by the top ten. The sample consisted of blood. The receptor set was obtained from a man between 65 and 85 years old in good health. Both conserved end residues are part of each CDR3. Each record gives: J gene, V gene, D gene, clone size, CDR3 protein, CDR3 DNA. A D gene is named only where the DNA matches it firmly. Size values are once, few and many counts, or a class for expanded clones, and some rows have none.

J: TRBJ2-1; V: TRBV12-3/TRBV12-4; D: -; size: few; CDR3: CASSTGIYNEQFF; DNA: TGTGCCAGCAGCACAGGGATCTACAATGAGCAGTTCTTC
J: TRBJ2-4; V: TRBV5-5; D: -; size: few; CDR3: CASSFRDPEAGIQYF; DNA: TGTGCCAGCAGCTTTCGGGACCCCGAAGCGGGCATTCAGTACTTC
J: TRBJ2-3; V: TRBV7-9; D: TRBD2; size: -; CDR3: CASSSLARNHRYTDTQYF; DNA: TGTGCCAGCAGCTCACTAGCGAGAAACCACCGATACACAGATACGCAGTATTTT
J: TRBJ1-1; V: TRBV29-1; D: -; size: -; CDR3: CSVGAEYTEAFF; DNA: TGCAGCGTTGGGGCGGAATACACTGAAGCTTTCTTT
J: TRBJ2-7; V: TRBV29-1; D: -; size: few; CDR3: CSVEGGGVPYEQYF; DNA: TGCAGCGTTGAGGGGGGGGGCGTTCCCTACGAGCAGTACTTC
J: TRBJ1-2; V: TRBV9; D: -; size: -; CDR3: CASSVAGGPGVGYTF; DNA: TGTGCCAGCAGCGTAGCCGGGGGGCCTGGGGTTGGCTACACCTTC
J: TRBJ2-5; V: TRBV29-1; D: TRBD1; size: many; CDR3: CSVEGYRGETQYF; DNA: TGCAGCGTTGAAGGGTACAGGGGAGAGACCCAGTACTTC
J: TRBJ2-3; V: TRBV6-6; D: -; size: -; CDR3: CASSYYQESTDTQYF; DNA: TGTGCCAGCAGTTACTACCAGGAGAGCACAGATACGCAGTATTTT
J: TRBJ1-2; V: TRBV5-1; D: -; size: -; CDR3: CASSVSSNYGYTF; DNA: TGCGCCAGCAGCGTCTCCAGTAACTATGGCTACACCTTC
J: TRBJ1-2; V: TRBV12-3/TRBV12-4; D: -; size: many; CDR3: CASSPLGGYGYTF; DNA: TGTGCCAGCAGCCCCTTGGGGGGCTACGGCTACACCTTC
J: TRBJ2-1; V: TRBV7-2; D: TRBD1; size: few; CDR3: CASSLDRGLSNEQFF; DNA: TGTGCCAGCAGCTTAGACAGGGGATTGAGCAATGAGCAGTTCTTC
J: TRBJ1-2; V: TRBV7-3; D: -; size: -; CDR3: CASSRDGRGGYTF; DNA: TGTGCCAGCAGCCGAGACGGAAGAGGCGGCTACACCTTC
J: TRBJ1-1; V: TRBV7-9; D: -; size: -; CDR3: CASSLVLGEAFF; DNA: TGTGCCAGCAGCTTAGTTCTCGGAGAAGCTTTCTTT
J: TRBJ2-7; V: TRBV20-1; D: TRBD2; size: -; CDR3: CSASPSGFSYEQYF; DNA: TGCAGTGCTAGCCCTAGCGGTTTCTCCTACGAGCAGTACTTC
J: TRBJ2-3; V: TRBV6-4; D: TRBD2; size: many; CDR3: CASSDSMGGGTDTQYF; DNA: TGTGCCAGCAGTGACTCGATGGGGGGGGGCACAGATACGCAGTATTTT
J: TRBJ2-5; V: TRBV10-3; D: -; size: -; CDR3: CAISRALQETQYF; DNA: TGTGCCATCAGTCGGGCGTTACAAGAGACCCAGTACTTC
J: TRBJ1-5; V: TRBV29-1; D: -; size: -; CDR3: CSVVPQGLNQPQHF; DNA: TGCAGCGTTGTACCACAGGGCCTCAATCAGCCCCAGCATTTT
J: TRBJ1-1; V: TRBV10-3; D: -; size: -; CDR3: CAISERREYVSTEAFF; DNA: TGTGCCATCAGTGAGCGTAGGGAATACGTTAGCACTGAAGCTTTCTTT
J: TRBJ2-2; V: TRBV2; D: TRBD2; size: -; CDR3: CASSGRREGTGELFF; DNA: TGTGCCAGCAGTGGGAGAAGGGAGGGCACCGGGGAGCTGTTTTTT
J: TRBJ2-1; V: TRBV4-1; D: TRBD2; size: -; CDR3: CASSQDGLALGEQFF; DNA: TGCGCCAGCAGCCAAGATGGACTAGCATTAGGAGAGCAGTTCTTC
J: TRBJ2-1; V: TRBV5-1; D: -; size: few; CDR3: CASSLGPGTAGYNEQFF; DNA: TGCGCCAGCAGCTTGGGACCCGGGACAGCGGGGTACAATGAGCAGTTCTTC
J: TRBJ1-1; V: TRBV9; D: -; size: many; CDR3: CASSALRGHTEAFF; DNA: TGTGCCAGCAGCGCCCTTCGGGGGCACACTGAAGCTTTCTTT
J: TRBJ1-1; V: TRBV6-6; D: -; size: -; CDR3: CASSRPDPEAFF; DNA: TGTGCCAGCAGTCGCCCCGACCCCGAAGCTTTCTTT
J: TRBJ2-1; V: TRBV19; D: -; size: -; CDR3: CASSPVWQPHNEQFF; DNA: TGTGCCAGTAGCCCGGTATGGCAGCCTCACAATGAGCAGTTCTTC
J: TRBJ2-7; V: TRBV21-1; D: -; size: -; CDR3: CASSFRLAGIQYEQYF; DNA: TGTGCCAGCAGCTTTCGACTAGCGGGGATCCAATACGAGCAGTACTTC
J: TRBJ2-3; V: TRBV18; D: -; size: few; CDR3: CASSADTDTQYF; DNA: TGTGCCAGCTCGGCGGACACAGATACGCAGTATTTT
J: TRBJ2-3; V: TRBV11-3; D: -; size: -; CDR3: CASSPGDLGTDTQYF; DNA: TGTGCCAGCAGCCCTGGGGACTTAGGCACAGATACGCAGTATTTT
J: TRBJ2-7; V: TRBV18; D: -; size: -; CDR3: CASAGADEQYF; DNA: TGTGCCAGCGCAGGGGCCGACGAGCAGTACTTC
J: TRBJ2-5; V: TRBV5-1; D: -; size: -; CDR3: CTSSTADPQETQYF; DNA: TGCACCAGCAGCACGGCAGACCCCCAAGAGACCCAGTACTTC
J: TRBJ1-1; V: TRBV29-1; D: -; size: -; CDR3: CSLARGTEAFF; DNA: TGCAGTCTAGCTCGGGGAACTGAAGCTTTCTTT
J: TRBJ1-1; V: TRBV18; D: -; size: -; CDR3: CASSPMGTALMNTEAFF; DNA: TGTGCCAGCTCACCTATGGGAACAGCGCTGATGAACACTGAAGCTTTCTTT
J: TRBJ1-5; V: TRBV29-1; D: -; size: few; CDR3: CSAGDSNQPQHF; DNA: TGCAGCGCGGGAGATAGCAATCAGCCCCAGCATTTT
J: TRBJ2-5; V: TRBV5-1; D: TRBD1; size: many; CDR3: CASSSRTGGVETQYF; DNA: TGCGCCAGCAGCTCCAGGACAGGGGGCGTGGAGACCCAGTACTTC
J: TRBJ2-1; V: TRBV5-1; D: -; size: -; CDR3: CASSLRGRVSNNEQFF; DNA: TGCGCCAGCAGCCTACGGGGCAGGGTTAGTAACAATGAGCAGTTCTTC
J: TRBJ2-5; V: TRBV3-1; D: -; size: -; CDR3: CASSQNSRSQETQYF; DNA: TGTGCCAGCAGCCAAAATAGCAGAAGCCAAGAGACCCAGTACTTC
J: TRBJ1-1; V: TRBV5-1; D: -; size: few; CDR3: CASSPPISGNTEAFF; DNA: TGCGCCAGCAGCCCTCCCATCTCGGGGAACACTGAAGCTTTCTTT
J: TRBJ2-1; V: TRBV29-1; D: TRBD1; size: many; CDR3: CSVETSQGQGEFF; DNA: TGCAGCGTTGAAACTTCCCAGGGACAGGGGGAGTTCTTC
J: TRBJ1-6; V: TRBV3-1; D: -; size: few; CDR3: CASSQATQSPLHF; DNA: TGTGCCAGCAGCCAGGCCACTCAATCACCCCTCCACTTT
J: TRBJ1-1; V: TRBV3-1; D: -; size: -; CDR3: CASSQESLGVNTEAFF; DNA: TGTGCCAGCAGTCAAGAATCGCTAGGAGTGAACACTGAAGCTTTCTTT
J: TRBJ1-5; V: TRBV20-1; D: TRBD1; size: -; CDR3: CSANRDRSNQPQHF; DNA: TGCAGTGCCAACCGGGACAGAAGCAATCAGCCCCAGCATTTT
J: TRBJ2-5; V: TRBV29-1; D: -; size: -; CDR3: CSVVRDIKSGETQYF; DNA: TGCAGCGTTGTCCGGGACATAAAGTCGGGGGAGACCCAGTACTTC
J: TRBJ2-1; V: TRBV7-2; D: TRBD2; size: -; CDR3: CASSLAFGGSSNEQFF; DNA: TGTGCCAGCAGCTTAGCTTTCGGCGGGAGTTCCAATGAGCAGTTCTTC